This TCR beta chain was captured in a study of blood T cell repertoires in COVID-19. About the research overall: Some COVID-19 samples were acute and others convalescent; all came from the United States, Italy and Spain.

Followed over time, Seattle patients had been enrolled while infection was active. Trimming at V came to 4 bases and at J to 3 bases, leaving 9 bases not matched to a gene. The CDR3 is 16 residues long. CDR1 MNHNS and CDR2 SASEGT come from the germline V gene. Per the original data handling: For nucleated cells, counts were estimated from reference gene primer amplification. The assay was immunoSEQ multiplex PCR, and TCRdb's table has in-frame clones only and misses some. The V and J calls and clone size are taken from that table; D and trimming were inferred from the DNA. Counted here are over 60,000 clones, around 83% occurring once; the ten biggest clones make up 10% to 13%.

What was sequenced was peripheral blood. The rearrangement joins TRBV6-1 to TRBJ1-5; 7 nucleotides match TRBD1. This TCR was sampled from a man aged 50-59 years with COVID-19, enrolled during active disease. CDR3 in amino acids: CASSGGVDRYNQPQHF. CDR3 nucleotides: TGTGCCAGCAGTGGAGGAGTGGACAGGTACAATCAGCCCCAGCATTTT.